The 26 T cell receptor beta chains presented below share a single source sample, sequenced in a study of identical twins. Via MiXCR, TCRdb re-called the 5' RACE reads, giving one row per CDR3 protein. The sample carries more than 1.5 million distinct CDR3 sequences, less than 40% recorded once. Sequenced: cord blood. These receptors were taken from a newborn girl in good health.

This chain connects TRBV3-1 to TRBJ2-1; 8 nucleotides align to TRBD2. The CDR3 is made up of 17 amino acids. Unmatched junction bases numbered 5, after V lost 1 base and J lost 0 bases. The germline V gene encodes CDR1 LGHDT and CDR2 YNNKEL (reference sequence). This CDR3 reads CASSQVAGGPSYNEQFF. The CDR3 nucleotides are TGTGCCAGCAGCCAAGTGGCGGGAGGACCCTCCTACAATGAGCAGTTCTTC.

The DNA for the CDR3 is TGTGCCAGCATCCCCGGGACTTCCCAAGAGACCCAGTACTTC. This encodes CASIPGTSQETQYF. The V call is TRBV12-3 or TRBV12-4, the J call TRBJ2-5; tentatively, D is TRBD2 (6 bases). V lost 7 bases and J lost 1, with 13 bases in between. The CDR3 is 14 residues long.

This clonotype occurred once. The chain has TRBV6-5 and TRBJ1-2; D call uncertain. Germline CDR1 reads MNHEY; CDR2 reads SVGAGI. The V gene lost 0 bases and the J gene lost 4 bases, with 21 bases spanning the gap. The CDR3 runs to 18 residues. DNA of the CDR3: TGTGCCAGCAGTTACTCGGCTCAGTTTGGCAGTCCCTTCTATGGCTACACCTTC. It encodes CASSYSAQFGSPFYGYTF.

To note about this clonotype: One end of the junction does not line up with germline, which may come from a read error. The chain combines TRBV18 with TRBJ1-1; D ambiguous. CDR3 length: 17 amino acids. Germline V gives CDR1 KGHSH, CDR2 LQKENI. The CDR3 DNA sequence: TGTGCCAGCTCACCACAGGGAAAAGGCTATGCAAACACCGAAGCTTTCTTT. Its protein product is CASSPQGKGYANTEAFF.

The CDR3 coding sequence is TGCAGTGTAGCAAGCTCCTACAATGAGCAGTTCTTC. It is translated as CSVASSYNEQFF. The genes are TRBV20-1 and TRBJ2-1; no clear D gene. The CDR3 runs 12 residues. From germline, CDR1 is DFQATT and CDR2 SNEGSKA (reference sequence). Trimming left V 7 bases short and J 0 bases short, with 7 bases between.

This clonotype was seen only once. This chain links TRBV19 with TRBJ2-3; 8 bases line up with TRBD2. V gave up 1 base and J gave up 1 base; unmatched junction bases: 4. Germline values: CDR1 LNHDA, CDR2 SQIVND (reference sequence). The CDR3 consists of 16 residues. The CDR3 coding sequence is TGTGCCAGTAGTATAGTAGGGGGACTAGGCACAGATACGCAGTATTTT. This translates into CASSIVGGLGTDTQYF.

V usage is TRBV30 and J usage is TRBJ2-4; D perhaps matches TRBD2 (5 bases). TRBJ2-7 matches the DNA end more closely, so the J call is doubtful. This CDR3 has 13 residues. Per germline, CDR1 GTSNPN and CDR2 SVGIG (reference sequence). For the CDR3, the DNA is TGTGCCTGGAGTTTGGGGAGCTCCTACGAGCAGTACTTC. Its translation is CAWSLGSSYEQYF.

This clonotype was picked up many times. The rearrangement joins TRBV12-3 or TRBV12-4 to TRBJ1-1; no firm D call. CDR3 length: 13 residues. Trimming removed 2 bases from V and 1 base from J, with 5 bases in between. CDR3 amino acids: CASSLTTNTEAFF. DNA for the CDR3: TGTGCCAGCAGTTTAACGACGAACACTGAAGCTTTCTTT.

The rearrangement uses TRBV11-2 and TRBJ2-7, with D perhaps matching TRBD1 or TRBD2 (6 bases each). V lost 2 bases, J lost 7 bases, and 15 bases lay in between. Germline V gene lookup returns CDR1 SGHAT and CDR2 FQNNGV. The CDR3 consists of 14 residues. CDR3 bases: TGTGCCAGCAGCTTATTTTCCCAGGGGAGGGAGCAGTACTTC. This codes for CASSLFSQGREQYF.

This clonotype was counted only a few times. The chain has TRBV5-1 and TRBJ1-6; tentatively, D is TRBD1 (6 bases). V gave up 4 bases and J gave up 7 bases, with 9 bases separating them. The CDR3 has 13 amino acids. Germline CDR1 is SGHRS and CDR2 is YFSETQ. For the CDR3, the DNA is TGCGCCAGCAGCACCGGACAGAATTCACCCCTCCACTTT. Translating it yields CASSTGQNSPLHF.

The V call is TRBV24-1, the J call TRBJ2-1; 12 nucleotides match TRBD2. This CDR3 comprises 17 residues. CDR1 and CDR2 (germline): KGHDR, SFDVKD. V shed 0 bases, J shed 3 bases, and the junction held 2 bases outside the gene matches. The CDR3 sequence: CATSDLPGLAGYNEQFF. CDR3 sequence (DNA): TGTGCCACCAGTGATTTGCCGGGACTAGCGGGCTACAATGAGCAGTTCTTC.

The rearrangement joins TRBV7-9 to TRBJ2-1; unclear D gene. The germline V gene has CDR1 SEHNR and CDR2 FQNEAQ (reference sequence). The CDR3 is made up of 13 amino acids. The ends were cut back, 1 base at V and 15 bases at J, with 16 bases in the middle. The CDR3 nucleotides read TGTGCCAGCAGCTTAGTTTTCTACGGGCGGTCGTTCTTC. It yields the protein CASSLVFYGRSFF.

V gene TRBV28 combines with J gene TRBJ2-1; 9 nucleotides agree with TRBD2. Trimming at V came to 8 bases and at J to 4 bases, leaving 6 bases not matched to a gene. Germline V gives CDR1 MDHEN, CDR2 SYDVKM. The CDR3 consists of 14 residues. CDR3 in DNA: TGTGCCAGCCTCGCTAGCGGGGAATACAATGAGCAGTTCTTC. Amino acids: CASLASGEYNEQFF.

V gene TRBV20-1 combines with J gene TRBJ1-2; 12 nucleotides line up with TRBD1. The CDR3 totals 14 residues. The J segment lost 4 bases and the V segment lost 3 bases, leaving 3 bases of the junction unmatched. The germline CDR1 and CDR2 sequences are DFQATT and SNEGSKA (reference sequence). The chain's CDR3 is CSASLGQGAYGYTF. In nucleotides, the CDR3 is TGCAGTGCTAGCCTGGGACAGGGGGCCTATGGCTACACCTTC.

In this sample, this clonotype turned up a few times. The chain combines TRBV28 with TRBJ1-6; D ambiguous. This CDR3 region has 13 residues. With 5 bases removed from V and 9 bases from J, the gap between germline ends came to 11 bases. The germline gives CDR1 MDHEN, CDR2 SYDVKM. DNA of the CDR3: TGTGCCAGCAGTCCCTCCGCTGGTTCACCCCTCCACTTT. Residues: CASSPSAGSPLHF.

This clonotype was seen more than once but under ten times. The genes are TRBV11-2 and TRBJ2-7, with D possibly being TRBD1 (5 bases). This CDR3 is 15 amino acids long. V was shortened by 0 bases and J by 1 base, with 10 bases between the two germline ends. Germline CDR1 SGHAT, CDR2 FQNNGV. The CDR3 DNA follows: TGTGCCAGCAGCTTAGATCTGCAGGGTTCCTACGAGCAGTACTTC. It codes for CASSLDLQGSYEQYF.

This chain connects TRBV20-1 to TRBJ2-1; 11 bases match TRBD2. V was clipped by 3 bases and J by 4 bases; unmatched bases: 11. This CDR3 is built from 17 residues. Per the germline V gene, CDR1 is DFQATT and CDR2 is SNEGSKA (reference sequence). This CDR3 is CSASLAGGPIGYNEQFF. CDR3 coding DNA: TGCAGTGCTAGCCTAGCGGGGGGTCCAATCGGGTACAATGAGCAGTTCTTC.

This clonotype turned up a few times. The chain uses TRBV3-1 and TRBJ2-5; 9 bases align to TRBD1. The V gene end was trimmed by 4 bases and the J gene end by 5 bases; junction bases not matched to a gene: 11. Germline V gives CDR1 LGHDT, CDR2 YNNKEL (reference sequence). This CDR3 has 16 amino acids. The CDR3 nucleotides read TGTGCCAGCAGCCCCTTTAGACAGGGGGTGATGGAGACCCAGTACTTC. Translation gives CASSPFRQGVMETQYF.

In regard to this clonotype: A junction boundary mismatches the germline segment, possibly from a read error. The gene calls are TRBV12-3 or TRBV12-4 and TRBJ2-3, with TRBD2 matching 7 bases. The CDR3 is 14 amino acids. The CDR3 reads CASSLSGVVDAQYF. The CDR3 coding sequence is TGTGCCAGCAGTTTGAGCGGGGTTGTAGATGCGCAGTATTTT.

This clonotype has more than one count but fewer than ten. The CDR3 DNA is TGCAGTGCGCTCCGGGACAGGCTTTACGAGCAGTACTTC. Its translation is CSALRDRLYEQYF. The chain has TRBV20-1 and TRBJ2-7, with TRBD1 matching over 8 bases. This CDR3 has 13 amino acids. CDR1 is DFQATT and CDR2 is SNEGSKA in the germline V gene (reference sequence). V lost 6 bases and J lost 4; bases outside the gene matches: 8.

V is TRBV6-2 or TRBV6-3 and J is TRBJ1-1; tentatively, D is TRBD1 (6 bases). Germline V gives CDR1 MNHEY, CDR2 SVGEGT. Trimming shortened V by 6 bases and J by 0 bases, and 14 bases separated the two germline ends. The CDR3 covers 15 residues. CDR3 amino acids: CASRYGQLMNTEAFF. In DNA form, the CDR3 reads TGTGCCAGCAGATATGGACAGCTCATGAACACTGAAGCTTTCTTT.

The chain combines TRBV15 with TRBJ1-2; D gene uncertain. V was clipped by 5 bases and J by 4 bases, with 11 bases between them. Per the germline V gene, CDR1 is LNHNV and CDR2 is YYDKDF (reference sequence). The CDR3 spans 13 residues. The CDR3 region is CATSARGSYGYTF. The CDR3 region has the DNA TGTGCCACCAGCGCTCGCGGGTCCTATGGCTACACCTTC.

V gene TRBV7-8 combines with J gene TRBJ2-5, with TRBD2 identical over 8 bases. Germline V CDR1 and CDR2: SGHVS, FQNEAQ. V shed 0 bases, J shed 2 bases, and the junction held 5 bases outside the gene matches. The CDR3 runs 16 residues. The CDR3 bases are TGTGCCAGCAGCTTAGCCAGACTAGCGAGACAAGAGACCCAGTACTTC. It specifies CASSLARLARQETQYF.

This clonotype was seen only a few times. The gene calls are TRBV5-1 and TRBJ2-6; D is undetermined. The germline CDR1 and CDR2 sequences are SGHRS and YFSETQ. V was cut by 2 bases and J by 0 bases, with 9 bases left in between. This CDR3 is built from 16 residues. In nucleotides, the CDR3 is TGCGCCAGCAGCTTCCCGCGTAACTCTGGGGCCAACGTCCTGACTTTC. Translating gives CASSFPRNSGANVLTF.

In this sample, this clonotype turned up a few times. This chain joins TRBV20-1 and TRBJ2-1; the D gene is possibly TRBD2 (6 bases). Germline V lookup: CDR1 DFQATT, CDR2 SNEGSKA (reference sequence). Trimming shortened V by 6 bases and J by 5 bases, and 11 bases separated the two germline ends. This CDR3 comprises 12 residues. CDR3 region: CSAGGGHNEQFF. The CDR3 DNA reads as TGCAGTGCGGGGGGAGGACACAATGAGCAGTTCTTC.

This rearrangement joins TRBV12-3 or TRBV12-4 to TRBJ1-1; no clear D. The CDR3 spans 16 residues. Trimming took 1 base from V and 6 from J, leaving 18 bases between them. The CDR3 protein is CASSLGHPGGYSEAFF. CDR3 bases: TGTGCCAGCAGTTTAGGTCACCCAGGAGGATATTCTGAAGCTTTCTTT.